One and the same sample provided the 5 T cell receptor beta chains below, sequenced in a study of T cells in localized non-small cell lung cancer. The repertoire was sequenced with immunoSEQ multiplex PCR; TCRdb's copy has only in-frame clones and lacks some. The sample lists around 28,000 clones, less than 90% occurring once. Sequenced material: peripheral blood, taken before any cancer treatment. These TCRs come from an older female donor with stage I lung adenocarcinoma.

The V and J genes are TRBV25-1 and TRBJ2-1; 14 nucleotides line up with TRBD2. Germline V lookup: CDR1 MGHDK, CDR2 SYGVNS. J gave up 8 bases and V 4 bases, and 10 bases lay outside the gene matches. This CDR3 spans 17 amino acids. The CDR3 DNA reads as TGTGCCAGCAGTGGGGGGACTAGCGGGAGAAAGGCGTATGAGCAGTTCTTC. It is translated as CASSGGTSGRKAYEQFF. The variable domain in full, with the rest retrieved from reference TRBV25-1 and TRBJ2-1, is EADIYQTPRYLVIGTGKKITLECSQTMGHDKMYWYQQDPGMELHLIHYSYGVNSTEKGDLSSESTVSRIRTEHFPLTLESARPSHTSQYLCASSGGTSGRKAYEQFFGPGTRLTVL.

The J gene is TRBJ2-2, the V gene TRBV7-4; 7 positions agree with TRBD2. Germline lookup yields CDR1 SGHVT and CDR2 SQSDAQ. V was clipped by 1 base and J by 7 bases; unmatched bases: 9. The CDR3 sequence is 16 residues long. The CDR3 nucleotides read TGTGCCAGCAGCTTAGGGGTGGCGGGAGTGGGCGGGGAGCTGTTTTTT. Translated: CASSLGVAGVGGELFF. Full variable domain (outside the CDR3, taken from reference TRBV7-4 and TRBJ2-2): GAGVSQSPRYKVAKRGRDVALRCDSISGHVTLYWYRQTLGQGSEVLTYSQSDAQRDKSGRPSGRFSAERPERSVSTLKIQRTEQGDSAVYLCASSLGVAGVGGELFFGEGSRLTVL.

CDR3 sequence reads: CAIMQRDADTQYF. The CDR3 DNA is TGTGCCATCATGCAGCGGGACGCAGATACGCAGTATTTT. The chain couples TRBV10-3 to TRBJ2-3, with 7 positions matching TRBD2. Germline V gene lookup returns CDR1 ENHRY and CDR2 SYGVKD. This CDR3 contains 13 residues. V trimming: 7 bases; J trimming: 4 bases; junction bases outside the gene matches: 5.

This clone has more than one count but fewer than ten. This chain joins TRBV4-3 and TRBJ2-7; D uncertain. The germline CDR1 and CDR2 sequences are LGHNA and YSLEER. This CDR3 is built from 15 residues. V dropped 0 bases and J dropped 3 bases, with 12 bases sitting between them. In DNA, the CDR3 is TGCGCCAGCAGCCAAGATCGAGGATCGGACTACGAGCAGTACTTC. Protein sequence: CASSQDRGSDYEQYF.

The genes are TRBV9 and TRBJ2-7; 11 bases are a match to TRBD2. This CDR3 region has 16 residues. In germline, CDR1 is SGDLS, CDR2 YYNGEE. V shed 0 bases, J shed 6 bases, and the junction held 8 bases outside the gene matches. Here the CDR3 DNA reads TGTGCCAGCAGCGTAGGGCTAGCGGGAGGTTCGGGCGAGCAGTACTTC. Residues: CASSVGLAGGSGEQYF.